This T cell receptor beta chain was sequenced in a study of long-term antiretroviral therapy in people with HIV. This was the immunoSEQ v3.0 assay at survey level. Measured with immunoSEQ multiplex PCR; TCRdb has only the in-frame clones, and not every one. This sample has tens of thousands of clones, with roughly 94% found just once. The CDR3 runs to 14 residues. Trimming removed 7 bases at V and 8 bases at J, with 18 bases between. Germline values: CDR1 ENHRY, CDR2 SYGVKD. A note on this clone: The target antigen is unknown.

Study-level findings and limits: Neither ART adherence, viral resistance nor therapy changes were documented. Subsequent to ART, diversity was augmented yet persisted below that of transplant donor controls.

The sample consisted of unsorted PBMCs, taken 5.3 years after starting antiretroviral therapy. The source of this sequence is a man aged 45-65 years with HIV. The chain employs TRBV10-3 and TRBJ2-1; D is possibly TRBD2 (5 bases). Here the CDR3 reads CAITPDGLEDEQFF. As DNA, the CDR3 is TGTGCCATCACCCCTGATGGATTGGAGGATGAGCAGTTCTTC.